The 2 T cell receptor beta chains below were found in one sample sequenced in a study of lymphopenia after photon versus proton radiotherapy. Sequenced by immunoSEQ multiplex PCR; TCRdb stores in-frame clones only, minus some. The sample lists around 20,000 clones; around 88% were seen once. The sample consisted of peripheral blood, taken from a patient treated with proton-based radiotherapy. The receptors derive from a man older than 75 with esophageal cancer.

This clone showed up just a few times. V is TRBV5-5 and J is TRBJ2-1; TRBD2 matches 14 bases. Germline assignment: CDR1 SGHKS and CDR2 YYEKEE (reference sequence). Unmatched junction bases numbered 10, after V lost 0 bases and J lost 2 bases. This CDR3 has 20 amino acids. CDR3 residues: CASSLVGLAGGAPAYNEQFF. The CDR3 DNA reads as TGTGCCAGCAGCTTGGTAGGACTAGCGGGGGGTGCCCCGGCCTACAATGAGCAGTTCTTC.

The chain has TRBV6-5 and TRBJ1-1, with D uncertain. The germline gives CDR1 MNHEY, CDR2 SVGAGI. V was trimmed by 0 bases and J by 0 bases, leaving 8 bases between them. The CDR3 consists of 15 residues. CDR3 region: CASSYSTGMNTEAFF. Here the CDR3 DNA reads TGTGCCAGCAGTTACTCGACGGGGATGAACACTGAAGCTTTCTTT.